The sequence of this TCR beta chain was determined in a study of T cell repertoires in cytomegalovirus infection (dated by TCRdb to between 2019 and 2020). Concerning the study at large: Alongside well-studied HLA-B-restricted epitopes, the peptide stimulations were aimed at recently identified HLA-C-restricted CMV epitopes, whose presentation resists viral immunomodulation. Donor HLA type was relevant to the analysis, as public TCR beta signatures indicated carriage of CMV infection together with the matching HLA type. The paper's findings and limits, for the study overall: Carriers of CMV infection plus the relevant HLA type were discriminated by the cumulative frequency of public TCR beta family members in the study cohort and in an independent roughly 380-donor cohort. The ex vivo response was dominated by HLA-C-restricted CMV-specific TCR beta clonotypes, and the single most frequent clonotype in two of eight donors was supplied by these HLA-C-restricted clonotypes.

The data were produced on an Illumina HiSeq 1500. The public sequencing data were trimmed at Q25 with fastp and processed into clonotypes with MiXCR by TCRdb, which kept only in-frame beta chains. Identical CDR3 proteins give one entry, which carries the most common genes and DNA. Present in this sample are a few hundred thousand distinct CDR3 sequences, roughly 34% of which were seen just once. The ten largest clones capture about 13% of the sample. Notes on this clonotype: The antigen this receptor binds is unknown. No base-level quality is on record; no much larger clone is a single base apart.

In the paper's terms, the treatment or condition label means: in vitro stimulation with specific CMV peptide epitopes to enrich CMV-specific T cells. Sequences were derived from cultured PBMCs, sampled from culture after CMV antigen stimulation. The clonotype was recovered from a human donor in good health (CMV status not recorded). Some clones in this sample may be carry-over from other donors' samples.

The DNA reads TGTGCCAGCAGTTACTCCGGGACTAGCGGGAGGTACACAGATACGCAGTATTTT. It translates as CASSYSGTSGRYTDTQYF. The chain uses TRBV6-6 and TRBJ2-3, with 15 middle bases fitting TRBD2. The CDR3, cysteine through phenylalanine, is 18 amino acids long. The DNA shown is the 54-base CDR3, in frame from base 1. V is cut back by 0 bases and J by 2 bases, with 3 bases in the junction unmatched. Sequences MNHNY (CDR1) and SVGAGI (CDR2) are obtained from the germline V gene (reference sequence).